Only one count was recorded for the clone carrying this T cell receptor beta chain. The antigen remains unidentified. Looked up from germline, CDR1 is MNHNS and CDR2 is SASEGT. Trimming pared 6 bases from V and 0 bases from J, leaving 11 bases between. The CDR3 is 15 amino acids. The data were taken from a study of CD8 T cells in ankylosing spondylitis. TCRdb analysed the 5' RACE reads with MiXCR anew, one entry per CDR3 protein. The data contain 200,000 to 250,000 distinct CDR3 sequences, roughly 24% of them singletons. Study-wide results and caveats: CD8+ cells made up the disease-linked clones, which were relatively rare in peripheral blood.

This TCR was sampled from a male donor with ankylosing spondylitis or in good health (not recorded which). This chain joins TRBV6-1 and TRBJ2-2; D not certain. Sequenced: blood, either unsorted or a sorted T cell fraction (not recorded which). CDR3 region: CASSVLRANTGELFF. CDR3 nucleotides: TGTGCCAGCAGCGTATTAAGGGCGAACACCGGGGAGCTGTTTTTT.